The source of this T cell receptor beta chain is a study of shared clonotypes between healthy human individuals (dated by TCRdb to 2019 to 2021). For the study in its entirety: A few men and a couple of women, aged 18 to 49 years, made up the cohort. To estimate repertoire size and how much clonotypes are shared between individuals, the study performed deep sequencing of blood TCR repertoires from a handful of healthy adults. Different laboratories and diverse techniques were used to prepare libraries and sequence TCR repertoires, to increase sequencing depth and limit assay-specific biases. Per donor, leukapheresis produced somewhere between about 0.94 and 9.5 billion PBMCs. What the work shows at the level of the full study, not this receptor alone: Because the study included a small number of donors, the genetic and exposure-history diversity represented was limited. Only blood was sampled, and tissue TCR repertoires likely differ from those in blood. Pairwise subsampling indicated that sequencing depth was expected to affect the degree of clonotype sharing among donors.

The donors were healthy, HIV-negative adults with no recently reported acute infections or vaccinations. Every donor was a Caucasian adult living in Nashville, Tennessee, USA. For unsorted samples, tens of millions of PBMCs were counted, and genomic DNA was extracted using the QIAamp DNA Blood Mini kit. Blood was obtained by leukapheresis, after which PBMCs were separated by Ficoll-Histopaque density gradient centrifugation and cryopreserved in liquid nitrogen vapor phase. On this clone itself: Its antigen is unknown. No much larger clonotype is one base removed from it; base qualities were not supplied.

The germline V gene gives CDR1 as SNHLY and CDR2 as FYNNEI. V is reduced by 4 bases and J by 4 bases, leaving a spacing of 13 bases between them. Including the terminal cysteine and phenylalanine, the CDR3 comprises 14 residues. Only CDR3 DNA remains: 42 bases, in frame from the first base. TCR CDR3 regions were amplified from genomic DNA by multiplex PCR using the deep immunoSEQ assay. For each cell subset, the extracted genomic DNA was distributed evenly across all wells of several immunoSEQ 96-well plates, and each plate served as one replicate. For unsorted PBMC, 300 ng genomic DNA, equal to around 30,000 T cell genomes, was loaded into each replicate PCR. Ten immunoSEQ deep assay plates were used to sequence the unsorted PBMC genomic DNA. Purified libraries were measured with a Qubit 3.0 fluorometer, size-checked on a Bioanalyzer 2100, and measured again with the KAPA Library Quantification kit. Every immunoSEQ 96-well plate was sequenced on a dedicated single-read 150-cycle Illumina NextSeq 550 flow cell. In the paper's pipeline: The immunoSEQ output contained only junctional sequences without quality scores, so filtering could not match that applied to full-length reads. Sequences were annotated with PyIR, a Python wrapper for IgBLAST v1.9, using IMGT germline references to assign V/J genes and CDR3. Reads with weak V/J assignments (E-value above 1e-6), missing CDR3, stop codons, out-of-frame junctions, or ambiguous translated residues were removed. V3J clonotypes were defined as sequences sharing the same inferred V gene, J gene, and CDR3 amino acid sequence. Percentage overlap between repertoires was computed as shared unique clonotypes divided by the size of the smaller repertoire. Three approaches were used to assess repertoire richness: RTK rarefaction, the Chao1 estimator, and Recon v2.1 estimates of unobserved clonotypes. TCRdb obtained this table from immuneACCESS and retained in-frame rearrangements with V and J assigned. These tables miss some clones; where compared with another copy, unresolved V genes account for less than half of the shortfall, and the remainder is unexplained. V and J calls and clone size follow that table, whereas D and trimming were derived from the DNA. The sample has around 500,000 clones on record, over 60% of them singletons. Jointly, the top ten make up 10% to 15% of the sample.

In this chain, TRBV2 is recombined with TRBJ1-1, with the D gene not clear enough to name. Sequenced material: PBMCs. This TCR came from a woman aged 40-49 years in good health. Some clones in this sample may be carry-over from other donors' samples. The DNA reads TGTGCCAGCAGTGTCGAGGGAGTCGGCACTGAAGCTTTCTTT. It is translated as CASSVEGVGTEAFF.